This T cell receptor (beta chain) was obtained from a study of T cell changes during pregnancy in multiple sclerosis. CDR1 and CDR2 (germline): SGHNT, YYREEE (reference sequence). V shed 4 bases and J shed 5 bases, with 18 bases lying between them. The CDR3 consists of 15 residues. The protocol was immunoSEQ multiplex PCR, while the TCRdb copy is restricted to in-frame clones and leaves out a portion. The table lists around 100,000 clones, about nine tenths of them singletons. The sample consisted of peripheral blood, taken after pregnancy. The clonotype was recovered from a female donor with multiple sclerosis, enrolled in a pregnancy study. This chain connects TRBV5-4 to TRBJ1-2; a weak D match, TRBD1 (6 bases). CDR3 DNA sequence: TGTGCCAGCAGCCCGAGTTCCAACAGGGAATATGGCTACACCTTC. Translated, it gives CASSPSSNREYGYTF.